Below, 19 T cell receptor beta chains from the same sample are listed, as sequenced in a study of regulatory dendritic cells for organ transplantation. Generated by immunoSEQ multiplex PCR, the TCRdb table keeps only in-frame clones and is missing some. This sample has nearly 30,000 clones, with roughly 79% found just once. The specimen sequenced was memory CD4+ T cells from blood. Subset in this sample: CD45RO+ memory T cells. These receptors came from a human donor in good health.

To note about this clone: Different DNA sequences within this sample yield the same CDR3. The gene calls are TRBV5-4 and TRBJ2-5; D remains unclear. The CDR3 contains 13 residues. Germline V CDR1 and CDR2: SGHNT, YYREEE (reference sequence). Trimming removed 0 bases at V and 2 bases at J, with 5 bases between. CDR3 amino acids: CASSLGLQETQYF. The CDR3 DNA reads as TGTGCCAGCAGCTTGGGACTTCAAGAGACCCAGTACTTC.

The chain carries TRBV10-3 and TRBJ1-4; D not resolved. Trimming took off 10 bases at V and 8 bases at J, with 17 bases between the two ends. The CDR3 runs 13 residues. From germline, CDR1 is ENHRY and CDR2 SYGVKD. Here the CDR3 DNA reads TGTGCCACCAGGAATGGGAGAGAGGAAAAACTGTTTTTT. Translation: CATRNGREEKLFF.

J is TRBJ2-5 and V is TRBV5-5, with D possibly being TRBD2 (6 bases). The germline V gene encodes CDR1 SGHKS and CDR2 YYEKEE (reference sequence). Between the trimmed V and J ends, which lost 2 bases and 5 bases, there was a span of 16 bases. CDR3 length: 15 amino acids. Here the CDR3 DNA reads TGTGCCAGCAGCTTAACGGGAGCAAAACAGGAGACCCAGTACTTC. Its protein product is CASSLTGAKQETQYF.

The chain links TRBV2 to TRBJ2-3, with D possibly being TRBD1 (5 bases). Germline V gives CDR1 SNHLY, CDR2 FYNNEI. The CDR3 loop spans 13 amino acids. Trimming removed 8 bases at V and 2 bases at J, with 11 bases between. The CDR3 DNA follows: TGTGCCAGCTCCGGACAACCCACAGATACGCAGTATTTT. Protein product: CASSGQPTDTQYF.

The chain combines TRBV2 with TRBJ1-1; D is ambiguous. Deletions cut 5 bases from V and 2 bases from J, with 12 bases between. The CDR3 is 14 residues long. Germline V gene data show CDR1 as SNHLY and CDR2 as FYNNEI. This chain's CDR3 is CASSQMTANTEAFF. In DNA form, the CDR3 reads TGTGCCAGCAGTCAGATGACGGCCAACACTGAAGCTTTCTTT.

This chain joins TRBV4-3 and TRBJ2-2, with 8 bases identical to TRBD2. Germline CDR1 reads LGHNA; CDR2 reads YSLEER. Trimming removed 1 base from V and 8 bases from J; junction bases left unmatched: 9. The CDR3 sequence is 16 residues long. This CDR3 reads CASSQGALADGGELFF. In nucleotides, the CDR3 is TGCGCCAGCAGCCAAGGGGCACTAGCGGATGGAGGGGAGCTGTTTTTT.

This clone was seen more than once but under ten times. This chain connects TRBV7-2 to TRBJ2-5; perhaps TRBD1 as D (8 bases). The CDR3 is 14 amino acids. Germline V CDR1 and CDR2: SGHTA, FQGNSA. The V end was cut by 5 bases, the J end by 5 bases, with 15 bases between. CDR3 in amino acids: CASSLRGRGETQYF. CDR3 coding DNA: TGTGCCAGCAGCCTCAGGGGGCGGGGGGAGACCCAGTACTTC.

V usage is TRBV5-5 and J usage is TRBJ2-7; the D gene is possibly TRBD2 (6 bases). Per germline, CDR1 SGHKS and CDR2 YYEKEE (reference sequence). The ends were cut back, 0 bases at V and 4 bases at J, with 11 bases in the middle. This CDR3 region has 14 residues. CDR3 sequence reads: CASSLGAGRYEQYF. CDR3 bases: TGTGCCAGCAGCTTGGGGGCGGGAAGGTACGAGCAGTACTTC. Combining the CDR3 with reference TRBV5-5 and TRBJ2-7 gives the whole variable domain DAGVTQSPTHLIKTRGQQVTLRCSPISGHKSVSWYQQVLGQGPQFIFQYYEKEERGRGNFPDRFSARQFPNYSSELNVNALLLGDSALYLCASSLGAGRYEQYFGPGTRLTVT.

The chain joins TRBV4-1 to TRBJ1-2; D is perhaps TRBD1 (5 bases). Germline V gene lookup returns CDR1 MGHRA and CDR2 YSYEKL. Trimming shortened V by 0 bases and J by 8 bases, and 13 bases separated the two germline ends. This CDR3 is 14 amino acids long. The CDR3: CASSQDPGRGGYTF. CDR3 bases: TGCGCCAGCAGCCAAGATCCTGGTCGGGGCGGCTACACCTTC.

V is TRBV6-5 and J is TRBJ1-1; 11 bases map to TRBD1. The germline V gene has CDR1 MNHEY and CDR2 SVGAGI. This CDR3 has 15 amino acids. With V trimmed by 2 bases and J by 4 bases, 3 bases remained unmatched. The DNA of the CDR3 is TGTGCCAGCAGTTACCGGGACAGGGGGAGCACTGAAGCTTTCTTT. Translation: CASSYRDRGSTEAFF.

The chain is built from TRBV4-3 and TRBJ1-2, with D uncertain. Per germline, CDR1 LGHNA and CDR2 YSLEER. V was cut by 0 bases and J by 0 bases, with 5 bases left in between. This CDR3 comprises 14 residues. The CDR3 nucleotides are TGCGCCAGCAGCCAAGACAGGTCTAACTATGGCTACACCTTC. It is translated as CASSQDRSNYGYTF.

The CDR3 bases are TGTGCCAGCTCACCTATACCGGGACCCAATTCACCCTTTGGTTCACCCCTCCACTTT. Amino acid sequence: CASSPIPGPNSPFGSPLHF. This chain uses TRBV18 with TRBJ1-6, with a possible D match to TRBD1 (5 bases). The germline V gene encodes CDR1 KGHSH and CDR2 LQKENI. This CDR3 contains 19 residues. Deletions cut 3 bases from V and 9 bases from J, with 27 bases between. The full variable domain, with the rest looked up from reference TRBV18 and TRBJ1-6, is NAGVMQNPRHLVRRRGQEARLRCSPMKGHSHVYWYRQLPEEGLKFMVYLQKENIIDESGMPKERFSAEFPKEGPSILRIQQVVRGDSAAYFCASSPIPGPNSPFGSPLHFGNGTRLTVT.

The chain is built from TRBV2 and TRBJ1-1; 11 bases align to TRBD1. CDR1 and CDR2 from the germline V gene are SNHLY and FYNNEI. Trimming cost V 7 bases and J 5 bases; bases outside gene matches: 9. The length of the CDR3 is 15 residues. The CDR3 is CASTRGGTGGTEAFF. The CDR3 coding sequence is TGTGCCAGCACAAGAGGGGGGACAGGGGGAACTGAAGCTTTCTTT.

A few counts support this clone. V is TRBV6-6 and J is TRBJ1-5, with D possibly being TRBD1 (5 bases). Between the trimmed V and J ends, which lost 6 bases and 5 bases, there was a span of 17 bases. The CDR3 spans 15 residues. Germline CDR1 reads MNHNY; CDR2 reads SVGAGI (reference sequence). CDR3 DNA sequence: TGTGCCAGCAGGAACCGGGACTGGGATGATCAGCCCCAGCATTTT. Amino acids: CASRNRDWDDQPQHF.

V usage is TRBV7-2 and J usage is TRBJ2-7; 7 nucleotides agree with TRBD1. In germline, CDR1 is SGHTA, CDR2 FQGNSA. The V and J ends lost 2 bases and 6 bases, in that order; junction bases with no gene match: 10. This CDR3 comprises 15 residues. Written as DNA, the CDR3 is TGTGCCAGCAGCTTACGAGACAGGGTCTGGTCCGAGCAGTACTTC. It codes for CASSLRDRVWSEQYF.

This clone was seen a few times. This CDR3 is also generated by other DNA sequences in the sample. V usage is TRBV7-2 and J usage is TRBJ2-5, with 9 bases identical to TRBD2. The J segment lost 5 bases and the V segment lost 1 base, leaving 5 bases of the junction unmatched. The CDR3 is made up of 15 amino acids. Germline values: CDR1 SGHTA, CDR2 FQGNSA. The CDR3 coding sequence is TGTGCCAGCAGCTTAGACGGGCGGGGGGGTGAGACCCAGTACTTC. It encodes CASSLDGRGGETQYF.

This chain joins TRBV7-6 and TRBJ2-3; 10 bases are shared with TRBD2. This CDR3 is 16 amino acids long. Germline values: CDR1 SGHVS, CDR2 FNYEAQ. V lost 2 bases to trimming and J lost 5 bases; unmatched junction nucleotides: 7. CDR3 sequence reads: CASSLTSGRVKDTQYF. The CDR3 DNA reads TGTGCCAGCAGCTTAACGAGCGGGAGGGTAAAAGATACGCAGTATTTT.

The chain recombines TRBV27 with TRBJ2-7; 8 positions match TRBD2. Per germline, CDR1 MNHEY and CDR2 SMNVEV (reference sequence). The CDR3 sequence is 15 residues long. Germline trimming cut 6 bases from V and 0 bases from J; bases unmatched to any gene: 7. CDR3: CASSELAAYSYEQYF. DNA of the CDR3: TGTGCCAGCAGCGAACTAGCGGCCTACTCCTACGAGCAGTACTTC.

This rearrangement joins TRBV27 to TRBJ1-2, with D unclear. The CDR3 length is 15 residues. V lost 4 bases to trimming and J lost 0 bases, with 12 bases between them. Germline CDR1 MNHEY, CDR2 SMNVEV (reference sequence). This chain's CDR3 is CASSYDVTTNYGYTF. The CDR3 region has the DNA TGTGCCAGCAGTTATGACGTGACAACTAACTATGGCTACACCTTC.